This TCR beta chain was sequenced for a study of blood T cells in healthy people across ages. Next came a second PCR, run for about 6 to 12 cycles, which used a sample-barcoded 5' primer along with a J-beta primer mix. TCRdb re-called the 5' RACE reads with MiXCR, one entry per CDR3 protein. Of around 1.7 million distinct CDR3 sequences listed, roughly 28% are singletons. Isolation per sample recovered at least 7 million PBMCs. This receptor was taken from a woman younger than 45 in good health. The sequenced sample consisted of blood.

CDR3 bases: TGTGCCAGCAGGGGCGACAGACACAATGAGCAGTTCTTC. Amino acids: CASRGDRHNEQFF. The V and J genes are TRBV12-3 or TRBV12-4 and TRBJ2-1, with a possible D match to TRBD1 (5 bases). The CDR3 spans 13 residues. V was trimmed by 6 bases and J by 5 bases, leaving 11 bases between them.